The clone carrying this T cell receptor beta chain ranks as medium-sized. What it binds is unknown. The V end lost 5 bases, the J end lost 2 bases, and 12 bases lay between the germline ends. CDR3 length equals 14 residues. The data stem from a study of tumor-infiltrating lymphocytes in primary liver carcinoma. For the study at large: The study enrolled male and female patients aged 30 to 69 years. Study findings and constraints: There were only about 7-25% of top clones found in all five tumor regions.

Total RNA amounting to 500 ng was the source from which TCR beta cDNA was made with a constant-region primer. Slightly modified ARM-PCR, run as three nested multiplex PCR rounds, produced the TCR beta libraries. The study ran its first two PCR rounds for roughly 11 cycles each, using TRBV1-TRBV30 forward primers and a C-beta reverse primer. TCRdb fed the multiplex PCR reads into MiXCR, producing one record per CDR3 protein. The data hold roughly 50,000 distinct CDR3 sequences, with 70% to 75% observed a single time. Co-extracted RNA and DNA came from 20-30 mg of unsorted bulk tissue. HBV chronically infected the treatment-naive patients. Five separate regions were sampled from each tumor.

The genes are TRBV12-3 or TRBV12-4 and TRBJ2-5; D unresolved. Specimen: liver tumor tissue from sampling region 2. Subset indicated: tumor region T2, inferior pole. The TCR sequence derives from a man between 40 and 49 years old with primary liver carcinoma and hepatitis B virus infection. The CDR3 DNA follows: TGTGCCAGCAGTACCCCAGTCACACAAGAGACCCAGTACTTC. It codes for CASSTPVTQETQYF.